This TCR beta chain was identified during a study of T cells in women clearing cervical HPV infection. Study summary: Case blood drawn at lesion detection; control blood after infection cleared. Only a few women had HLA typing results available. General study results and limits: Controls had more TRBV6-7 (approximately 0.16%) than cases (approximately 0.11%).

Concerning this clone itself: Antigen: not known. The missing CDR3 end, 3 residues past where the read stops, is filled in from the germline J gene.

Produced via immunoSEQ multiplex PCR; TCRdb's table is partial and in-frame only. The listing records fewer than 40,000 clones. Germline V CDR1 and CDR2: LNHDA, SQIVND (reference sequence). Trimming took off 6 bases at V and 5 bases at J, with 14 bases between the two ends. The CDR3 consists of 14 residues. The chain couples TRBV19 to TRBJ2-1; D may be TRBD1 or TRBD2 (5 bases each). The sequencing sample was made of blood buffy coat. The TCR was taken from a woman aged 18 to 75 with a cervical HPV16 infection that either progressed to CIN3+ or cleared (not recorded which). The CDR3 region is CASRRGGFDNEQFF. The part of the CDR3 DNA that was read is TGTGCCAGTAGGAGGGGTGGGTTTGACAATGAG.